Listed below are T cell receptor beta chains from one sample, sequenced in a study of early T cells in non-severe SARS-CoV-2 infection. MiXCR, run by TCRdb on the 5' RACE reads, gives a single entry per CDR3 protein. The sample shows approximately 90,000 distinct CDR3 sequences, 9.5% to 12% of them seen only once. Specimen: whole blood, collected at baseline. The receptors originated from an adult who was a healthcare worker with PCR-confirmed SARS-CoV-2 infection or an uninfected control (not recorded which). CDR3s include the opening cysteine and the closing phenylalanine or tryptophan. A D gene is named only where the DNA matches it firmly. The listing skips clone size in some rows; elsewhere it reads once, few, many or a size class.

.	TRBV7-2	TRBJ2-5	.	TGTGCCAGCAGCTTACAGCGGAGTCGAGAGACCCAGTACTTC	CASSLQRSRETQYF
.	TRBV6-1	TRBJ2-1	many	TGTGCCAGCAGCCTCGAGACGAGACAATCGGTCTTC	CASSLETRQSVF
.	TRBV3-1	TRBJ2-2	few	TGTGCCAGCAGCTTTGGGAGCACCGGGGAGCTGTTTTTT	CASSFGSTGELFF
TRBD2	TRBV20-1	TRBJ2-3	many	TGCAGTGCTAGTCTCGCGGGGGGACCGGTTAGCACAGATACGCAGTATTTT	CSASLAGGPVSTDTQYF
TRBD1	TRBV18	TRBJ2-1	.	TGTGTCAGCTCACAATATACCGGGACAGACAATAACAATGAGCAGTTCTTC	CVSSQYTGTDNNNEQFF
.	TRBV6-1	TRBJ2-3	many	TGTGCCAGCAGTGAGGCAGGGGCCGGGAGCACAGATACGCAGTATTTT	CASSEAGAGSTDTQYF
TRBD2	TRBV7-2	TRBJ2-1	few	TGTGCCAGCAGCTTAGCGGGAGCGGGGGGGCCGAGTGAGCAGTTCTTC	CASSLAGAGGPSEQFF
.	TRBV11-2	TRBJ1-1	many	TGTGCCAGCAGCTTAGATTACGGGAGGGATAATCCGACTGAAGCTTTCTTT	CASSLDYGRDNPTEAFF
TRBD1	TRBV5-4	TRBJ2-2	few	TGTGCCAGCAGCTCGGGACAGGGAAACACCGGGGAGCTGTTTTTT	CASSSGQGNTGELFF
.	TRBV11-1	TRBJ2-7	.	TGTGCCAGCAGCCTACTAGACCCCGCAAGGCAGTACTTC	CASSLLDPARQYF
.	TRBV3-1	TRBJ2-2	.	TGTGCCAGCAGCCAAGAGTTTGGGGCCCACAACACCGGGGAGCTGTTTTTT	CASSQEFGAHNTGELFF
.	TRBV7-2	TRBJ2-1	.	TGTGCCAGCAGCCTGCGGGTAACCTACAATGAGCAGTTCTTC	CASSLRVTYNEQFF
TRBD2	TRBV5-6	TRBJ2-5	few	TGTGCCAGCAGCTTTAGCGGGAGCCGAGAGACCCAGTACTTC	CASSFSGSRETQYF
.	TRBV2	TRBJ1-2	.	TGTGCCAGCAGTTTGGAGACAGCTAACTATGGCTACACCTTC	CASSLETANYGYTF
.	TRBV3-1	TRBJ2-7	many	TGTGCCAGCAGACAATGCGGGATAACTAAATACGAGCAGTACTTC	CASRQCGITKYEQYF
.	TRBV10-3	TRBJ2-2	.	TGTGCCATCAGTTCCGGGACACCGAACACCGGGGAGCTGTTTTTT	CAISSGTPNTGELFF
TRBD2	TRBV6-6	TRBJ2-1	few	TGTGCCAGCAGTTTCTCCGGACTAGCCTATGAGCAGTTCTTC	CASSFSGLAYEQFF
.	TRBV7-9	TRBJ1-2	.	TGTGCCAGCAGCCAGTTTCCCGGACATCATAACTATGGCTACACCTTC	CASSQFPGHHNYGYTF
TRBD1	TRBV7-8	TRBJ1-1	many	TGTGCCAGCAGCTCGGACAGGGAAGGGCTCGCTTTCTTT	CASSSDREGLAFF
.	TRBV20-1	TRBJ1-6	.	TGCAGTGCTAGAGAGAAGGGGACATCCCATCCACCCCTCCACTTT	CSAREKGTSHPPLHF
.	TRBV12-3/TRBV12-4	TRBJ2-7	.	TGTGCCAGCAGTTTCCAGGACGGCGCAGGATACGAGCAGTACTTC	CASSFQDGAGYEQYF
.	TRBV30	TRBJ2-1	few	TGTGCCTGGAGTGTACGTGTGCGGGCCGCCTACAATGAGCAGTTCTTC	CAWSVRVRAAYNEQFF
.	TRBV20-1	TRBJ2-7	many	TGCAGTGCTAGAGATAGCGCAGCCGCTTACGTTAGAGCGTACTTC	CSARDSAAAYVRAYF
.	TRBV10-1	TRBJ1-1	few	TGCGCCAGCACCACATCCCGGGACGTCTGGAACACTGAAGCTTTCTTT	CASTTSRDVWNTEAFF
.	TRBV20-1	TRBJ2-7	.	TGCAGTGCTACCTGGAATACCTACGAGCAGTACTTC	CSATWNTYEQYF
TRBD2	TRBV7-2	TRBJ2-3	.	TGTGCCAGCAGCTTAGTCTTGGCGGGAGTAACAGATACGCAGTATTTT	CASSLVLAGVTDTQYF
.	TRBV20-1	TRBJ1-4	.	TGCAGTGCTTGGGGGTATGGGAAACTGTTTTTT	CSAWGYGKLFF
.	TRBV5-1	TRBJ2-3	few	TGCGCCAGCAGCTTGTCTAGCGACACAGATACGCAGTATTTT	CASSLSSDTDTQYF
TRBD2	TRBV24-1	TRBJ2-1	.	TGTGCCACCAGTGATCTCGGACTAGCGTCAATGAATGAGCAGTTCTTC	CATSDLGLASMNEQFF
.	TRBV15	TRBJ2-1	.	TGTGCCACCAGCAGAGTCAGGGGGGCGGCCTACAATGAGCAGTTCTTC	CATSRVRGAAYNEQFF
.	TRBV10-3	TRBJ2-7	few	TGTGCCATCAGTGAGACGACAGAGTACGAGCAGTACTTC	CAISETTEYEQYF
.	TRBV19	TRBJ2-2	.	TGTGCCAGTAGTTTTAAGACCGGGGAGCTGTTTTTT	CASSFKTGELFF
TRBD2	TRBV28	TRBJ2-1	.	TGTGCCAGCAGGCCCGGGAGGGCCTACAATGAGCAGTTCTTC	CASRPGRAYNEQFF
.	TRBV7-2	TRBJ2-7	few	TGTGCCAGCACCAAATCCGACACCTACGAGCAGTACTTC	CASTKSDTYEQYF
TRBD1	TRBV5-1	TRBJ2-7	.	TGCGCCAGCAGCCCAGGACAGGGACCGTTTGGGGAGCAGTACTTC	CASSPGQGPFGEQYF
TRBD2	TRBV24-1	TRBJ2-5	.	TGTGCCACCAGTGAAATCGGACTAGCGGGAGAAGAGACCCAGTACTTC	CATSEIGLAGEETQYF
.	TRBV6-2/TRBV6-3	TRBJ2-1	.	TGTGCCAGCACTACAAACAGGAATGAGCAGTTCTTC	CASTTNRNEQFF
TRBD1	TRBV29-1	TRBJ1-4	.	TGCAGCGTGGACAGGGGTAATGAAAAACTGTTTTTT	CSVDRGNEKLFF
.	TRBV27	TRBJ1-1	.	TGTGCCAGCAGTTTTGGACTGAGAAACACTGAAGCTTTCTTT	CASSFGLRNTEAFF
.	TRBV28	TRBJ2-5	few	TGTGCCAGCAGTTTGATGACAGGACAAGAGACCCAGTACTTC	CASSLMTGQETQYF